This TCR beta chain came from a study of molecular identifiers for immune sequencing clone quantification. Study observations and caveats: Investigators reportedly could detect spiked Jurkat TCR RNA from one cell among 950,000 or so naive cells.

TCRdb reanalysed the PCR reads using MiXCR and keeps one entry per CDR3 protein. The sample records about 500,000 distinct CDR3 sequences, around a fifth being singletons. This clonotype was recorded at least ten times. Its antigen is not identified. CDR1 and CDR2 (germline): DFQATT, SNEGSKA (reference sequence). This CDR3 is built from 12 residues. The junction had 0 bases not matched to a gene; V was cut back by 3 bases and J by 2 bases. Sequencing was carried out using naive CD8+ T cells from blood, with Jurkat cell RNA spiked in. The subset here: FACS-sorted CD8+CD4-CCR7+CD45RA+ naive T cells. The chain carries TRBV20-1 and TRBJ1-2; 7 nucleotides align to TRBD1. The TCR was taken from a human donor in good health. Some libraries in this study had Jurkat cell RNA spiked in. As DNA, the CDR3 is TGCAGTGCTAGGACAGGGAACTATGGCTACACCTTC. It codes for CSARTGNYGYTF.